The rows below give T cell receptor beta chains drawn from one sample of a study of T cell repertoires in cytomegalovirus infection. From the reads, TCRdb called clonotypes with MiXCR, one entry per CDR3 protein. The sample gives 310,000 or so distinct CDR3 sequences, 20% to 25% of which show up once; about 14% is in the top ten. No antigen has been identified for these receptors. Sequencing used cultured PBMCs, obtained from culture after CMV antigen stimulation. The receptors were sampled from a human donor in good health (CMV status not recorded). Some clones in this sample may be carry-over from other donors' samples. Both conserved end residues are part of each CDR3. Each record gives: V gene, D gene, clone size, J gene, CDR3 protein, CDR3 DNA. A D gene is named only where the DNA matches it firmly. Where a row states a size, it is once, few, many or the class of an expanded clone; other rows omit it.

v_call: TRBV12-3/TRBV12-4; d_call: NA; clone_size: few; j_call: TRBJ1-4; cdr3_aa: CASSRENEKLFF; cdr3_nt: TGTGCCAGCAGTAGAGAGAATGAAAAACTGTTTTTT
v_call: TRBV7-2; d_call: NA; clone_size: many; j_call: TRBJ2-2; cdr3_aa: CASSMGVNTGELFF; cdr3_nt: TGTGCCAGCAGCATGGGAGTTAACACCGGGGAGCTGTTTTTT
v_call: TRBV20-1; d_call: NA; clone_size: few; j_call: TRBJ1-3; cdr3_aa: CSAGRGDSGNTIYF; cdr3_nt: TGCAGTGCCGGACGGGGGGACTCTGGAAACACCATATATTTT
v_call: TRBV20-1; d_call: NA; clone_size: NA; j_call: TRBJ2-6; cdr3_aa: CSAPLISGANVLTF; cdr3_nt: TGCAGTGCTCCCCTTATCTCTGGGGCCAACGTCCTGACTTTC
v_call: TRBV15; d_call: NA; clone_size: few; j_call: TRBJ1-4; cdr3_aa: CATSRDRGGEKLFF; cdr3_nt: TGTGCCACCAGCAGAGATCGGGGGGGGGAAAAACTGTTTTTT
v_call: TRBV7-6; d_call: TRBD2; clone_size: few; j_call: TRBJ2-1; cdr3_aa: CASSFIAREFSDEQFF; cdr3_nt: TGTGCCAGCAGCTTTATCGCGCGGGAGTTTAGCGATGAGCAGTTCTTC
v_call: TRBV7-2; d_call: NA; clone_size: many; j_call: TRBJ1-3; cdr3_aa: CASSSQVAGNTIYF; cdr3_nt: TGTGCCAGCAGCTCACAGGTGGCTGGAAACACCATATATTTT
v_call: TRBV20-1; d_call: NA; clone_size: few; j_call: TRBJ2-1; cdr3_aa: CSVPMMLGSYNEQFF; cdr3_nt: TGCAGTGTCCCGATGATGCTAGGCTCCTACAATGAGCAGTTCTTC
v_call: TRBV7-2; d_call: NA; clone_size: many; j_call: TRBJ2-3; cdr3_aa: CASSPRIGSIRSTDTQYF; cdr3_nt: TGTGCCAGCAGCCCGCGGATCGGGAGTATAAGGAGCACAGATACGCAGTATTTT
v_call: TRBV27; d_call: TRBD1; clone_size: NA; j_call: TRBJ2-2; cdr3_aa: CASSLLGTGGTGELFF; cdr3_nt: TGTGCCAGCAGTTTATTAGGGACAGGAGGAACCGGGGAGCTGTTTTTT
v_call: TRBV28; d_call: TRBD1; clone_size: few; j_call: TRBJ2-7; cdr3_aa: CASSSTGTGSYEQYF; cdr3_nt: TGTGCCAGCAGTTCTACCGGGACAGGATCCTACGAGCAGTACTTC
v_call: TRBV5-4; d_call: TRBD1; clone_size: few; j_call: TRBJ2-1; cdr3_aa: CASSLGVSGTGSYNEQFF; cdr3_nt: TGTGCCAGCAGCTTGGGGGTGAGTGGGACAGGGTCCTACAATGAGCAGTTCTTC
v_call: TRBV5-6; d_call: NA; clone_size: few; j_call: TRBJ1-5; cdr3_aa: CASSLGRRLGNQPQHF; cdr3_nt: TGTGCCAGCAGCTTGGGACGCCGATTGGGCAATCAGCCCCAGCATTTT
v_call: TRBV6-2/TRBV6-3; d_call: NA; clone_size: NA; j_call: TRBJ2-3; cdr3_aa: CASSYSDRLSGSATDTQYF; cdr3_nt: TGTGCCAGCAGTTACTCAGACAGGCTTAGCGGGTCTGCCACAGATACGCAGTATTTT
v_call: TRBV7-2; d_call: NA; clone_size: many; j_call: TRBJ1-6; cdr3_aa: CASSLGGGAGSAPLHF; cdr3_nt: TGTGCCAGCAGCTTAGGGGGGGGGGCAGGTTCAGCACCCCTCCACTTT
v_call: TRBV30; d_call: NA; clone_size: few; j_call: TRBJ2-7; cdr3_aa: CAWSASKIYEQYF; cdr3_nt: TGTGCCTGGAGTGCGAGTAAGATTTACGAGCAGTACTTC
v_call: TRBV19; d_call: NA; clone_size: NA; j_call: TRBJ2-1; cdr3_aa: CASTSDGLFNNEQFF; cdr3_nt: TGTGCCAGTACCTCTGACGGGCTTTTTAACAATGAGCAGTTCTTC
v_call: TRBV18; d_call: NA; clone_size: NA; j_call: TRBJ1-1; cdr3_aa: CASSPRFGTLRGSEAYF; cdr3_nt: TGTGCCAGCTCACCACGATTCGGCACCCTAAGAGGGTCCGAAGCTTACTTT
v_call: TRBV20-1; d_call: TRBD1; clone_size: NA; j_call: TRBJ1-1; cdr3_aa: CSATRDSNTEAFF; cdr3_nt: TGCAGTGCTACCCGGGACAGCAACACTGAAGCTTTCTTT
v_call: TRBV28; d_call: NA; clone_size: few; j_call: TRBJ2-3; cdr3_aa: CASELDTQYF; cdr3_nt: TGTGCCAGCGAGTTAGATACGCAGTATTTT
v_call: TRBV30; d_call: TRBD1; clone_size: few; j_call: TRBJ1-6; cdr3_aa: CAWDRGLNSPLHF; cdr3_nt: TGTGCCTGGGACAGGGGGCTCAATTCACCCCTCCACTTT
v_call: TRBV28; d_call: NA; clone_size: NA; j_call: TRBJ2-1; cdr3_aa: CASSLYAGSEQFF; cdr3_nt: TGTGCCAGCAGTTTATATGCCGGGAGCGAGCAGTTCTTC
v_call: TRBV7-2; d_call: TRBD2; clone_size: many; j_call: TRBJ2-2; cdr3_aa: CASSLGAGVDGELFF; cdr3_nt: TGTGCCAGCAGCTTAGGGGCGGGAGTTGACGGGGAGCTGTTTTTT
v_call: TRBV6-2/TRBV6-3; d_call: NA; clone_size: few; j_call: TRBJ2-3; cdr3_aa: CASRTATFGVDTQYF; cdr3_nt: TGTGCCAGCAGAACGGCCACGTTCGGGGTAGATACGCAGTATTTT
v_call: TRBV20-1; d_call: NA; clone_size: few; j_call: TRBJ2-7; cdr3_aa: CSARVETNVEGEQYF; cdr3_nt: TGCAGTGCTAGAGTGGAAACTAATGTTGAGGGCGAGCAGTACTTC
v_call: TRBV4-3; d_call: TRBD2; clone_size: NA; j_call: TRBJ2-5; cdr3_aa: CASSQDSGRGWTQYF; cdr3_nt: TGCGCCAGCAGCCAAGATAGCGGGAGGGGGTGGACCCAGTACTTC
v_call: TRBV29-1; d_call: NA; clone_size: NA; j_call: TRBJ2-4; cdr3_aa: CSVGGVGTKNIQYF; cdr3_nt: TGCAGCGTTGGCGGGGTAGGAACCAAAAACATTCAGTACTTC
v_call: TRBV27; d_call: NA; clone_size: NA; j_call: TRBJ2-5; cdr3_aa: CASSLSWGQETQYF; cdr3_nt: TGTGCCAGCAGTCTCTCTTGGGGACAAGAGACCCAGTACTTC
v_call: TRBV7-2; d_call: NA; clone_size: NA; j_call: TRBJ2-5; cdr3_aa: CASSLHPMQETQYF; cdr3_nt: TGTGCCAGCAGCTTACATCCCATGCAAGAGACCCAGTACTTC
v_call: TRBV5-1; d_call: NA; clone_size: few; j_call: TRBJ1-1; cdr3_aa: CASSSKGVNTEAFF; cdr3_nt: TGCGCCAGCAGCTCCAAGGGGGTGAACACTGAAGCTTTCTTT
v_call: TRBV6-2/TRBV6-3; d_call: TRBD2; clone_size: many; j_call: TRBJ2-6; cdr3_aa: CASSRTSGSSGANVLTF; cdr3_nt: TGTGCCAGCAGTCGCACTAGCGGGAGTTCTGGGGCCAACGTCCTGACTTTC
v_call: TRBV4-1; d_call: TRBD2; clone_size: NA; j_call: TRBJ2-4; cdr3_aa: CASSQIPGLAGSRAKNIQYF; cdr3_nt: TGCGCCAGCAGCCAAATTCCGGGACTAGCGGGTTCCAGAGCCAAAAACATTCAGTACTTC
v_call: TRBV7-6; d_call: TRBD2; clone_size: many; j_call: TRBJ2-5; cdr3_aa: CASSLEPAGGQETQYF; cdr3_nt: TGTGCCAGCAGCTTAGAGCCAGCGGGAGGGCAGGAGACCCAGTACTTC
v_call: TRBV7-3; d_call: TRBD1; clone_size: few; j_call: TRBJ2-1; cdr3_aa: CASSRGQGNNEQFF; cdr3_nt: TGTGCCAGCAGCCGGGGACAGGGGAACAATGAGCAGTTCTTC
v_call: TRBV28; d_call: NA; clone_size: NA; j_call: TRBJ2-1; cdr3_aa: CASSEPQSQQFF; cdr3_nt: TGTGCCAGCAGCGAGCCTCAATCGCAGCAGTTCTTC
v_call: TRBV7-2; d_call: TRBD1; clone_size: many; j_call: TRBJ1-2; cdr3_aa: CASSGQGANYGYTF; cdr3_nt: TGTGCCAGCAGCGGACAGGGCGCTAACTATGGCTACACCTTC
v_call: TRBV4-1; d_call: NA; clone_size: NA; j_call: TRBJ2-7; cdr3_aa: CASSQADYEQYF; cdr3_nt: TGCGCCAGCAGCCAAGCTGACTACGAGCAGTACTTC
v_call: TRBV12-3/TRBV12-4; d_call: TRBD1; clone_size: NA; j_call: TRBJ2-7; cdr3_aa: CASSFERGLYEQYF; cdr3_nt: TGTGCCAGCAGTTTCGAAAGGGGGCTCTACGAGCAGTACTTC
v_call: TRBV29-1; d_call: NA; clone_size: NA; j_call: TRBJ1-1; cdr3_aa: CSAGTANTEAFF; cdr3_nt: TGCAGCGCAGGGACGGCGAACACTGAAGCTTTCTTT
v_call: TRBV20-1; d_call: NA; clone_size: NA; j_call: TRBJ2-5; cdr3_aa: CSAHPVLGTEETQYF; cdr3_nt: TGCAGTGCTCATCCCGTTTTGGGGACTGAAGAGACCCAGTACTTC
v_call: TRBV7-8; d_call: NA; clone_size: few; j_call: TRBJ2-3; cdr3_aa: CASSLEGSRTDTQYF; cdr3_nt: TGTGCCAGCAGCTTAGAAGGGTCTCGCACAGATACGCAGTATTTT
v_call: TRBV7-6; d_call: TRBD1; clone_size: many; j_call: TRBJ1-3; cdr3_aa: CASSGPGGKSGNTIYF; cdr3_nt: TGTGCCAGCAGCGGACCAGGGGGCAAGTCTGGAAACACCATATATTTT
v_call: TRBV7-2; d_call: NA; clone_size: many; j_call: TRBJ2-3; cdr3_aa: CASSSRFSTDTQYF; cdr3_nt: TGTGCCAGCAGTAGCAGGTTTAGCACAGATACGCAGTATTTT
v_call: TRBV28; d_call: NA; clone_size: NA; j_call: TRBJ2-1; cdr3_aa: CASTDYDNEQFF; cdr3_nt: TGTGCCAGCACGGATTACGATAATGAGCAGTTCTTC
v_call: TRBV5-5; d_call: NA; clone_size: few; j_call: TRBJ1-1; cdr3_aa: CASSWKTGNTEAFF; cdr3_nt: TGTGCCAGCAGCTGGAAGACAGGGAACACTGAAGCTTTCTTT
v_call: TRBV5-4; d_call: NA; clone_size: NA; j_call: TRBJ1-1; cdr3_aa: CASSFRGLDTEAFF; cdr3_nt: TGTGCCAGCAGCTTCAGGGGTTTGGACACTGAAGCTTTCTTT
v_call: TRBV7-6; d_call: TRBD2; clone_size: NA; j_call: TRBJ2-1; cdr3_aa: CASSLIAGGGNEQFF; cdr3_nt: TGTGCCAGCAGCTTAATAGCGGGGGGGGGAAATGAGCAGTTCTTC